This T cell receptor (beta chain) is from a study of T cells in Graves' hyperthyroidism and ophthalmopathy. Germline V gene lookup returns CDR1 MNHNS and CDR2 SASEGT. The CDR3 has 12 amino acids. The ends were cut back, 7 bases at V and 5 bases at J, with 9 bases in the middle. Researchers took RNA transcripts and amplified the TCR beta CDR3 regions from them. The HTBI set primed first-round TCR CDR3 RT-PCR. Via MiXCR, TCRdb re-called the multiplex PCR reads, giving one row per CDR3 protein. This sample has about 52,000 distinct CDR3 sequences; about half occur once, and the top ten carry roughly 9.1%. This clonotype was seen many times.

The V gene is TRBV6-1, the J gene TRBJ2-1; D remains ambiguous. Specimen: blood. This receptor was identified in a woman aged 45-60 years with Graves' ophthalmopathy. The CDR3 coding sequence is TGTGCCAGCACAAGATACGACAATGAGCAGTTCTTC. Its translation is CASTRYDNEQFF.